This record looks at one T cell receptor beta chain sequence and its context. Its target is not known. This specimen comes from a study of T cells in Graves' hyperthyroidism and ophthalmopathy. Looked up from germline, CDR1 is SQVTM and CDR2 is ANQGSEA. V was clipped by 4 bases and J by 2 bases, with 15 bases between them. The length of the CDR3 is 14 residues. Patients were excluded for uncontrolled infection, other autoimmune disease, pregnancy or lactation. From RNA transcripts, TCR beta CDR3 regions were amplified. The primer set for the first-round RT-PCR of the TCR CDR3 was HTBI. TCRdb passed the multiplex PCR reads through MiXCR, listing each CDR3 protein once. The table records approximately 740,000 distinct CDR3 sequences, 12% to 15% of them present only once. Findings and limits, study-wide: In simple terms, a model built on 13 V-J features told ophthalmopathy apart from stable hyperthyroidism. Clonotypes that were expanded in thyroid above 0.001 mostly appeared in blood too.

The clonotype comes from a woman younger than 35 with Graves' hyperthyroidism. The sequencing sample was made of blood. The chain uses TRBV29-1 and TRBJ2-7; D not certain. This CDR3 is CSVGVLGPTYEQYF. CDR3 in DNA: TGCAGCGTTGGTGTGTTAGGCCCGACCTACGAGCAGTACTTC.